This T cell receptor beta chain originates from a study of T cells in Graves' hyperthyroidism and ophthalmopathy. What was amplified from RNA transcripts were TCR beta CDR3 regions. RT-PCR in the first round (using the HTBI primer set) targeted the TCR CDR3. Via MiXCR, TCRdb re-called the multiplex PCR reads, giving one row per CDR3 protein. Of 300,000 to 450,000 distinct CDR3 sequences listed, less than 20% were seen once; the top ten hold less than 20%. Overall study findings and caveats: Stable hyperthyroidism and ophthalmopathy were separated using 13 V-J signatures.

Inclusion characteristics of ophthalmopathy patients comprised a Clinical Activity Score of at least 3, a NOSPECS grade of at least 4, and duration under 3 months. Uncontrolled infection, other autoimmune disease, pregnancy or lactation excluded patients. 8.5 to 10 ml of fresh peripheral blood supplied the PBMCs. Ten or more counts support this clonotype. What it recognizes is unknown. The clonotype comes from a woman aged 35 to 49 with Graves' ophthalmopathy. The sample taken for sequencing was blood.

CDR3 sequence (DNA): TGTGCCAGCAGCCAGGGGGCAGCGAACACCGGGGAGCTGTTTTTT. It encodes CASSQGAANTGELFF. The gene calls are TRBV12-3 or TRBV12-4 and TRBJ2-2, with TRBD1 matching over 8 bases. The CDR3 contains 15 residues. With V trimmed by 6 bases and J by 0 bases, 3 bases remained unmatched.